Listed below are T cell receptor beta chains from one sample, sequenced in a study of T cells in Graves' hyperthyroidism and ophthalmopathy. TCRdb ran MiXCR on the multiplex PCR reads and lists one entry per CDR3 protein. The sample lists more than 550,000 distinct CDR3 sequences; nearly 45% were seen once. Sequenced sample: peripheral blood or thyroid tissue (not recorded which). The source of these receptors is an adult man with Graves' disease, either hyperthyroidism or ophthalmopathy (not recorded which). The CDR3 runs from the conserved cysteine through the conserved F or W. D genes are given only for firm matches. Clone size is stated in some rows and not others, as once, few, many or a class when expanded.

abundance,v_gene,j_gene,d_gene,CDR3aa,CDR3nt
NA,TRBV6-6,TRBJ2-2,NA,CASSYGPATGELFF,TGTGCCAGCAGTTACGGACCAGCCACCGGGGAGCTGTTTTTT
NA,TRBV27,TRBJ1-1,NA,CASSFRGDEAFF,TGTGCCAGCAGTTTTCGAGGGGATGAAGCTTTCTTT
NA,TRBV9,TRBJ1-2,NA,CASSVDWQGTGGYTF,TGTGCCAGCAGCGTAGATTGGCAGGGAACCGGGGGCTACACCTTC
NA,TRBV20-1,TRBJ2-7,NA,CSARDPPGLPTYEQYF,TGCAGTGCTAGAGATCCACCCGGACTGCCGACCTACGAGCAGTACTTC
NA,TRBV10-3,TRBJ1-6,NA,CAISEVRNSPLHF,TGTGCCATCAGTGAAGTCAGGAATTCACCCCTCCACTTT
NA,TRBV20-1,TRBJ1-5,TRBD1,CSAPGTGGQPQHF,TGCAGTGCTCCGGGGACAGGAGGTCAGCCCCAGCATTTT
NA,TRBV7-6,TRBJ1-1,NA,CASSRDPGRMNTEAFF,TGTGCCAGCAGCCGCGACCCGGGACGGATGAACACTGAAGCTTTCTTT
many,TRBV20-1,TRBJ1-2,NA,CSARSRNYGYTF,TGCAGTGCTAGGTCCCGAAACTATGGCTACACCTTC
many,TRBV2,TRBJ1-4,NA,CASSLQGGGEKLFF,TGTGCCAGCAGCCTACAGGGAGGGGGTGAAAAACTGTTTTTT
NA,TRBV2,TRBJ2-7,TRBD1,CASSPTRQGWQYF,TGTGCCAGCAGTCCCACCCGACAGGGATGGCAGTACTTC
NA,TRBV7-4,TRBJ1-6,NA,CASSQSRGAQDNSPLHF,TGTGCCAGCAGCCAGAGCCGCGGGGCCCAAGATAATTCACCCCTCCACTTT
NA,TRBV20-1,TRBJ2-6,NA,CSARPHGETF,TGCAGTGCTAGGCCCCACGGAGAGACTTTC
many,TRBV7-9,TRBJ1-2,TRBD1,CASSLGDSLYGYTF,TGTGCCAGCAGCTTAGGGGACAGTCTCTATGGCTACACCTTC
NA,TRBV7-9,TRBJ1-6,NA,CASKVGTDSPLHF,TGTGCCAGCAAGGTCGGAACGGATTCACCCCTCCACTTT
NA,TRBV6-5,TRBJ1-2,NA,CASSHRDPNYGYTF,TGTGCCAGCAGTCACAGGGACCCTAACTATGGCTACACCTTC
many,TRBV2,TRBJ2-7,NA,CASSPRPVPPTYEQYF,TGTGCCAGCAGCCCGAGACCAGTACCACCGACCTACGAGCAGTACTTC